These T cell receptor beta chains were read from a single sample in a study of CD8+CD57+ T cells in acquired aplastic anemia. TCRdb passed the reads through MiXCR, listing each CDR3 protein once. The sample holds 200,000 to 250,000 distinct CDR3 sequences, approximately 57% seen once. Sequencing was carried out using sorted CD4+, CD8+, or CD8+CD57+ T cells (not recorded which) from PBMCs. These receptors were taken from a human donor in good health. The CDR3 runs from the conserved cysteine through the conserved F or W. Each record gives: J gene, V gene, clone size, D gene, CDR3 protein, CDR3 DNA. The D gene is left open where the match is weak. Rows may omit the clone size; those that give it use once, few, many or a size class.

TRBJ2-7	TRBV5-1	-	-	CASSLVVGAGEQYF	TGCGCCAGCAGCTTGGTCGTGGGGGCGGGGGAGCAGTACTTC
TRBJ2-5	TRBV7-9	-	-	CASSLVVGPGGETQYF	TGTGCCAGCAGCTTAGTGGTCGGGCCTGGGGGAGAGACCCAGTACTTC
TRBJ2-7	TRBV5-1	-	-	CASSPEAYEQYF	TGCGCCAGCAGCCCGGAGGCCTACGAGCAGTACTTC
TRBJ2-5	TRBV25-1	-	-	CATASADTQETQYF	TGTGCCACGGCAAGTGCGGACACTCAAGAGACCCAGTACTTC
TRBJ2-5	TRBV7-8	-	-	CASSPQGIQETQYF	TGTGCCAGCAGCCCACAGGGAATCCAAGAGACCCAGTACTTC
TRBJ1-6	TRBV6-5	-	-	CASRTQSSPLHF	TGCGCCAGCAGGACACAAAGCTCACCCCTCCACTTT
TRBJ2-1	TRBV29-1	-	-	CSVRDSYNEQFF	TGCAGCGTCCGGGACTCCTACAATGAGCAGTTCTTC
TRBJ1-1	TRBV7-8	-	-	CASSPVALDTEAFF	TGTGCCAGCAGCCCTGTCGCTTTGGACACTGAAGCTTTCTTT
TRBJ1-5	TRBV24-1	once	TRBD1	CARDREGNQPQHF	TGTGCCAGGGACAGGGAAGGGAATCAGCCCCAGCATTTT
TRBJ2-1	TRBV25-1	many	-	CASSFPHNEQFF	TGTGCCAGCAGCTTCCCCCACAATGAGCAGTTCTTC
TRBJ2-7	TRBV27	many	-	CATVGGLHYEQYF	TGTGCCACCGTAGGGGGACTCCACTACGAGCAGTACTTC
TRBJ1-1	TRBV20-1	many	-	CSADRYTMNTEAFF	TGCAGTGCAGACAGATATACCATGAACACTGAAGCTTTCTTT
TRBJ2-7	TRBV7-8	-	-	CASSLSNTYYEQYF	TGTGCCAGCAGCTTATCGAATACTTACTACGAGCAGTACTTC
TRBJ2-1	TRBV24-1	-	-	CATSDLLGVNEQFF	TGTGCCACCAGTGATTTGCTGGGAGTAAATGAGCAGTTCTTC
TRBJ2-7	TRBV5-1	few	-	CASSRSWGASYEQYF	TGCGCCAGCAGCCGAAGCTGGGGCGCGAGCTACGAGCAGTACTTC
TRBJ2-5	TRBV9	medium-sized	-	CASSVGGVKGETQYF	TGTGCCAGCAGCGTAGGAGGGGTTAAGGGAGAGACCCAGTACTTC
TRBJ1-5	TRBV28	few	-	CASKLGEHLLNNQPQHF	TGTGCCAGCAAGCTGGGAGAACACCTCCTAAACAATCAGCCCCAGCATTTT
TRBJ2-7	TRBV10-3	once	TRBD2	CASTTSGGLYEQYF	TGTGCCAGCACCACTAGCGGGGGGCTTTACGAGCAGTACTTC
TRBJ2-1	TRBV9	many	TRBD2	CASSVVSGGADEQFF	TGTGCCAGCAGCGTAGTAAGCGGGGGGGCCGATGAGCAGTTCTTC
TRBJ2-7	TRBV10-3	-	TRBD1	CAISDQQGARGHEQYF	TGTGCCATCAGTGACCAACAGGGGGCGCGGGGTCACGAGCAGTACTTC
TRBJ1-1	TRBV5-8	-	TRBD1	CASSSLTGGRNTEAFF	TGTGCCAGCAGCTCCCTGACAGGGGGAAGAAATACTGAAGCTTTCTTT
TRBJ2-3	TRBV7-9	-	TRBD2	CASRYSGGQFTDTQYF	TGTGCCAGCAGGTATAGCGGGGGGCAATTCACAGATACGCAGTATTTT
TRBJ2-1	TRBV29-1	-	-	CSVEDAGDFNEQFF	TGCAGCGTTGAAGATGCTGGGGATTTCAATGAGCAGTTCTTC
TRBJ2-7	TRBV25-1	-	TRBD2	CAAGLGGAGDPSYEQYF	TGTGCCGCAGGTCTAGGAGGGGCGGGAGACCCAAGCTACGAGCAGTACTTC
TRBJ2-7	TRBV4-1	many	TRBD2	CASSPAASGIYEQYF	TGCGCCAGCAGCCCGGCGGCTAGCGGGATCTACGAGCAGTACTTC
TRBJ1-1	TRBV7-9	many	-	CASSPTGNTEAFF	TGTGCCAGCAGCCCGACAGGGAACACTGAAGCTTTCTTT
TRBJ2-5	TRBV6-1	many	-	CAQGRAFGETQYF	TGTGCCCAGGGAAGGGCTTTCGGAGAGACCCAGTACTTC
TRBJ2-7	TRBV19	-	TRBD1	CASSRRQGLFNEQYF	TGTGCCAGTAGCAGACGACAGGGCTTATTTAACGAGCAGTACTTC